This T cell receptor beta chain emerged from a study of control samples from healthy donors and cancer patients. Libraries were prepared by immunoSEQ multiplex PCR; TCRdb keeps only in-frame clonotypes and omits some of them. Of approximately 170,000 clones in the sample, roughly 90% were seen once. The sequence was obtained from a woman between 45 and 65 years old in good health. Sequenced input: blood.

CDR3 bases: TGCGCCAGCAGCCTAAGAGGTGGACAGAGCTCCTACAATGAGCAGTTCTTC. It yields the protein CASSLRGGQSSYNEQFF. The chain links TRBV5-1 to TRBJ2-1; tentative D call: TRBD1 (6 bases). Germline V gene data show CDR1 as SGHRS and CDR2 as YFSETQ. The CDR3 totals 17 residues. Deletions cut 4 bases from V and 0 bases from J, with 17 bases between.